A single sample is the source of the 22 T cell receptor beta chains below, sequenced in a study of cytomegalovirus exposure and HLA in healthy donors. PCR amplification relied on 60 Vbeta primers (plus 13 Jbeta primers). Sequenced by immunoSEQ multiplex PCR; TCRdb stores in-frame clones only, minus some. The repertoire holds some 170,000 clones, with about 75% as singletons. The material sequenced was PBMCs. Receptors were obtained from a man aged 18 to 30 in good health and CMV-seropositive.

This clone was detected only once. The chain links TRBV5-5 to TRBJ2-5, with a weak D call TRBD2 (6 bases). The CDR3 runs 14 residues. The germline V and J ends were trimmed by 6 bases and 4 bases, with 16 bases remaining between them. Germline V gives CDR1 SGHKS, CDR2 YYEKEE (reference sequence). The chain's CDR3 is CASTPVGGRETQYF. The DNA for the CDR3 is TGTGCCAGCACCCCGGTAGGAGGGAGAGAGACCCAGTACTTC.

The chain is built from TRBV14 and TRBJ1-2; 7 bases map to TRBD1. The CDR3 contains 14 residues. The V segment lost 1 base and the J segment 9 bases; nucleotides outside the gene matches: 8. Per the germline V gene, CDR1 is SGHDN and CDR2 is FVKESK. The CDR3 reads CASSQARMTGRYTF. Here the CDR3 DNA reads TGTGCCAGCAGCCAAGCCCGTATGACAGGGCGCTACACCTTC.

The rearrangement joins TRBV27 to TRBJ1-5; D is undetermined. Between the trimmed V and J ends, which lost 5 bases and 1 base, there was a span of 12 bases. The germline V gene encodes CDR1 MNHEY and CDR2 SMNVEV (reference sequence). The CDR3 extends over 15 amino acids. CDR3 protein: CASSISGGSNQPQHF. The CDR3 DNA reads TGTGCCAGCAGTATTTCCGGCGGGAGCAATCAGCCCCAGCATTTT.

This clone occurred a few times. The chain combines TRBV6-5 with TRBJ1-1, with 7 positions matching TRBD1. Germline lookup yields CDR1 MNHEY and CDR2 SVGAGI. The CDR3 contains 14 residues. Trimming at V came to 7 bases and at J to 2 bases, leaving 7 bases not matched to a gene. The CDR3: CASTQDRDNTEAFF. The CDR3 DNA sequence: TGTGCCAGCACCCAAGACAGGGACAACACTGAAGCTTTCTTT.

The table lists this clone with a count of one. The chain links TRBV28 to TRBJ1-2; perhaps TRBD1 as D (6 bases). This CDR3 has 16 residues. Germline V CDR1 and CDR2: MDHEN, SYDVKM. Trimming left V 5 bases short and J 5 bases short, with 21 bases between. In DNA, the CDR3 is TGTGCCAGCAGTAGGGGCCGACGACAGGAGGTGTATGGCTACACCTTC. Encoded protein: CASSRGRRQEVYGYTF.

Only a few counts were recorded for this clone. The chain couples TRBV6-5 to TRBJ1-1; the D gene is possibly TRBD1 (5 bases). This CDR3 is 12 amino acids long. Germline loops: CDR1 MNHEY, CDR2 SVGAGI. V shed 7 bases and J shed 11 bases, with 17 bases lying between them. The CDR3 region has the DNA TGTGCCAGCACCTCCTCGGGGGGTCGGGCTTTCTTT. It codes for CASTSSGGRAFF.

In its sample, this clone was seen a few times. The rearrangement uses TRBV4-1 and TRBJ1-5, with a tentative D call TRBD1 (6 bases). Germline CDR1 is MGHRA and CDR2 is YSYEKL. The germline V and J ends were trimmed by 1 base and 6 bases, with 13 bases remaining between them. The CDR3 has 15 amino acids. In nucleotides, the CDR3 is TGCGCCAGCAGCCAAGCAGGGGCGCTGGGTCAGCCCCAGCATTTT. Translated, it gives CASSQAGALGQPQHF.

This clone was picked up a small number of times. The chain is built from TRBV6-6 and TRBJ1-2, with TRBD1 matching 10 bases. Germline V gives CDR1 MNHNY, CDR2 SVGAGI (reference sequence). This CDR3 comprises 15 residues. Trimming cost V 6 bases and J 4 bases; bases outside gene matches: 8. The CDR3 DNA reads as TGTGCCAGCAGCCATATCGGACAGGGGGGCTATGGCTACACCTTC. Its protein is CASSHIGQGGYGYTF.

The chain couples TRBV19 to TRBJ1-2, with D perhaps matching TRBD1 (6 bases). The CDR3 has 15 residues. Trimming removed 3 bases at V and 4 bases at J, with 15 bases between. Germline-derived CDR1 and CDR2 are LNHDA and SQIVND (reference sequence). The CDR3 region is CASSMSRGAGYGYTF. CDR3 nucleotides: TGTGCCAGTAGTATGAGTCGGGGGGCTGGCTATGGCTACACCTTC. Complete variable domain (other parts from reference TRBV19 and TRBJ1-2): DGGITQSPKYLFRKEGQNVTLSCEQNLNHDAMYWYRQDPGQGLRLIYYSQIVNDFQKGDIAEGYSVSREKKESFPLTVTSAQKNPTAFYLCASSMSRGAGYGYTFGSGTRLTVV.

This chain links TRBV15 with TRBJ2-1, with 14 bases identical to TRBD2. Unmatched junction bases numbered 4, after V lost 0 bases and J lost 6 bases. The CDR3 contains 17 residues. CDR1 is LNHNV and CDR2 is YYDKDF in the germline V gene (reference sequence). The CDR3 protein is CATSRDWTSGRPNEQFF. CDR3 DNA sequence: TGTGCCACCAGCAGAGACTGGACTAGCGGGAGGCCCAATGAGCAGTTCTTC.

The genes are TRBV19 and TRBJ2-1, with 7 bases identical to TRBD1. CDR3 size: 13 residues. Trimming at V came to 8 bases and at J to 4 bases, leaving 5 bases not matched to a gene. Germline V gene data show CDR1 as LNHDA and CDR2 as SQIVND (reference sequence). The CDR3 protein is CASHRGQYNEQFF. The CDR3, as DNA: TGTGCCAGTCACAGGGGCCAATACAATGAGCAGTTCTTC.

V gene TRBV10-2 combines with J gene TRBJ1-1; a weak D match, TRBD1 (6 bases). V lost 10 bases and J lost 4, with 16 bases in between. The V gene's germline CDR1 is WSHSY and CDR2 SAAADI. The CDR3 runs to 13 residues. CDR3 amino acids: CATYRDQGTEAFF. DNA of the CDR3: TGCGCCACTTACAGGGATCAGGGCACTGAAGCTTTCTTT.

The gene calls are TRBV18 and TRBJ1-1; 7 bases match TRBD1. V was clipped by 3 bases and J by 3 bases; unmatched bases: 1. The germline CDR1 and CDR2 sequences are KGHSH and LQKENI. CDR3 size: 13 residues. The CDR3 region is CASSPQGDTEAFF. CDR3 DNA sequence: TGTGCCAGCTCACCTCAGGGGGACACTGAAGCTTTCTTT.

The chain uses TRBV5-6 and TRBJ1-5; TRBD1 matches 10 bases. The CDR3 totals 14 residues. Germline V lookup: CDR1 SGHDT, CDR2 YYEEEE. V shed 4 bases and J 5 bases; nucleotides not matched to a gene: 3. The CDR3 protein is CASSTGTGDQPQHF. In DNA form, the CDR3 reads TGTGCCAGCAGCACCGGGACAGGGGATCAGCCCCAGCATTTT.

The chain carries TRBV6-6 and TRBJ2-4; D is perhaps TRBD2 (6 bases). The CDR3 is made up of 16 amino acids. Trimming removed 4 bases at V and 6 bases at J, with 19 bases between. The germline V gene encodes CDR1 MNHNY and CDR2 SVGAGI (reference sequence). The CDR3: CASSSRTTGTANIQYF. As DNA, the CDR3 is TGTGCCAGCAGTTCAAGAACCACCGGGACTGCAAACATTCAGTACTTC.

This sequence joins TRBV30 and TRBJ2-3; 7 bases agree with TRBD2. The CDR3 is 15 amino acids. Trimming took 4 bases from V and 6 from J; bases not matched to a gene: 13. Per germline, CDR1 GTSNPN and CDR2 SVGIG (reference sequence). This chain's CDR3 is CAWTRRAGPQDTQYF. The CDR3 region has the DNA TGTGCCTGGACGCGACGAGCGGGGCCCCAGGATACGCAGTATTTT.

In this sample, this clone turned up a few times. The chain uses TRBV18 and TRBJ2-1; 12 positions agree with TRBD2. The germline V gene has CDR1 KGHSH and CDR2 LQKENI. This CDR3 is 16 amino acids long. V dropped 6 bases and J dropped 3; count of bases not matched to a gene: 6. CDR3 nucleotides: TGTGCCAGCTCTCCTACTAGCGGGGGGAACTACAATGAGCAGTTCTTC. Its translation: CASSPTSGGNYNEQFF.

This sequence joins TRBV6-1 and TRBJ1-5; a weak D match, TRBD1 (6 bases). Germline assignment: CDR1 MNHNS and CDR2 SASEGT. The CDR3 length is 15 residues. The V end was cut by 0 bases, the J end by 6 bases, with 12 bases between. The CDR3 DNA reads as TGTGCCAGCAGTGAAGCGATGGTAGGGGGTCAGCCCCAGCATTTT. Translating it yields CASSEAMVGGQPQHF.

The chain carries TRBV10-3 and TRBJ2-1, with 7 nucleotides matching TRBD1. There are 16 residues in the CDR3. The trim removed 8 bases at V and 5 bases at J, leaving 15 bases unmatched. The germline V gene encodes CDR1 ENHRY and CDR2 SYGVKD. CDR3: CAIGQGVTFTNNEQFF. Written as DNA, the CDR3 is TGTGCCATCGGGCAGGGGGTAACCTTTACTAACAATGAGCAGTTCTTC.

The CDR3 loop reads CASSPQKGAVRTQYF. CDR3 nucleotide sequence: TGTGCCAGCAGCCCCCAAAAAGGGGCAGTAAGAACGCAGTATTTT. The chain uses TRBV4-2 and TRBJ2-3; a possible D gene is TRBD1 (5 bases). The CDR3 is made up of 15 amino acids. V shed 4 bases and J shed 9 bases, with 20 bases lying between them. Germline CDR1 LGHNA, CDR2 YNFKEQ.

This clone has more than one count but fewer than ten. V usage is TRBV7-9 and J usage is TRBJ2-7; D unresolved. CDR3 length equals 14 residues. With 5 bases removed from V and 0 bases from J, the gap between germline ends came to 11 bases. The V gene's germline CDR1 is SEHNR and CDR2 FQNEAQ (reference sequence). CDR3 coding DNA: TGTGCCAGCAGCCCTACAGAGAGCTCCTACGAGCAGTACGTC. It encodes CASSPTESSYEQYV.

This clone was observed a single time. This rearrangement joins TRBV11-2 to TRBJ1-1; D uncertain. The CDR3 consists of 15 residues. The V end was cut by 3 bases, the J end by 4 bases, with 15 bases between. Germline V CDR1 and CDR2: SGHAT, FQNNGV. As DNA, the CDR3 is TGTGCCAGCAGCTTGGTGCGGGGAAGAGTCACTGAAGCTTTCTTT. Amino acids: CASSLVRGRVTEAFF.